Here is one T cell receptor (beta chain) with its context. The sample comes from a study of technical replicates of blood from a few donors. Only in-frame clones appear in the TCRdb table, and some are missing; sequencing was by immunoSEQ multiplex PCR. The sample shows approximately 81,000 clones, roughly 95% of them seen only once. Material for sequencing was T cells isolated from PBMCs. This clonotype originated in a human donor in good health.

CDR3 nucleotides: TGTGCCAGCAGCTTGAATACAGGGGTGGATGGCTACACCTTC. Its translation is CASSLNTGVDGYTF. The genes are TRBV13 and TRBJ1-2; 7 positions agree with TRBD1. V shed 3 bases and J 6 bases; nucleotides not matched to a gene: 7. Per germline, CDR1 PRHDT and CDR2 FYEKMQ (reference sequence). The CDR3 is 14 residues long. Full variable domain (remainder filled in from reference TRBV13 and TRBJ1-2): AAGVIQSPRHLIKEKRETATLKCYPIPRHDTVYWYQQGPGQDPQFLISFYEKMQSDKGSIPDRFSAQQFSDYHSELNMSSLELGDSALYFCASSLNTGVDGYTFGSGTRLTVV.